The rows below give T cell receptor beta chains drawn from one sample of a study of a mutant IDH1 vaccine in newly diagnosed glioma. No antigen is known for these receptors. The assay was immunoSEQ multiplex PCR, and TCRdb's table has in-frame clones only and misses some. The table includes tens of thousands of clones, more than 80% detected once. The sequencing here drew on PBMCs, taken from a glioma patient whose treatment included an IDH1 peptide vaccine. The receptor set was obtained from a woman in her forties or fifties with glioma. Each CDR3 is given with its conserved first and last residue. Fields, in order: clone size, V gene, D gene, J gene, CDR3 DNA, CDR3 protein. D genes are given only for firm matches. A clone size is listed for some rows: how often the clone was seen (once, few, many), or a class if it is expanded.

>-|TRBV5-4|-|TRBJ2-5
TGTGCCAGCAGCTTAGGACAGCAAGAGACCCAGTACTTC
CASSLGQQETQYF
>-|TRBV7-6|-|TRBJ1-3
TGTGCCAGCAGCTTACTAGGTTCCGGAAACACCATATATTTT
CASSLLGSGNTIYF
>-|TRBV6-1|-|TRBJ2-3
TGTGCCAGCAGCGCCCAATACAGGGCAGATACGCAGTATTTT
CASSAQYRADTQYF
>-|TRBV5-1|-|TRBJ1-2
TGCGCCAGCAGTAATGAGGGCGGCTACACCTTC
CASSNEGGYTF
>once|TRBV7-9|TRBD2|TRBJ2-7
TGTGCCAGCAGCTTAGGGTCTAGCGGGAGCTACGAGCAGTACTTC
CASSLGSSGSYEQYF
>-|TRBV5-6|TRBD1|TRBJ2-1
TGTGCCAGCAGCTCACCGGGACAGGGTTACAATGAGCAGTTCTTC
CASSSPGQGYNEQFF
>-|TRBV6-5|-|TRBJ2-7
TGTGCCAGCAGTTCAACAGGGTTCTACGAGCAGTACTTC
CASSSTGFYEQYF
>-|TRBV20-1|-|TRBJ1-6
TGTAGAGCGGGGAATTCACCCCTCCACTTT
CRAGNSPLHF
>few|TRBV9|-|TRBJ2-2
TGTGCCAGCAGCGAGGGGGATGGATACACCGGGGAGCTGTTTTTT
CASSEGDGYTGELFF
>-|TRBV7-9|-|TRBJ1-2
TGTGCCAGCGCCATAGAGGGAGTAGAAGGCGGCTACACCTTC
CASAIEGVEGGYTF
>-|TRBV9|-|TRBJ2-4
TGTGCCAGCAGCGTAGGAGCGATGCTAGCCAAAAACATTCAGTACTTC
CASSVGAMLAKNIQYF
>-|TRBV5-1|-|TRBJ2-5
TGCGCCAGCAGCTTGGCCCCGGGGAAAGAGACCCAGTACTTC
CASSLAPGKETQYF
>-|TRBV9|-|TRBJ2-1
TGTGCCAGCAGCCCTATCCTACAGGGTAGGAGGAATGAGCAGTTCTTC
CASSPILQGRRNEQFF
>-|TRBV5-6|-|TRBJ2-5
TGTGCCAGCAGCACCCCCGGGGGCCGGCAAGAGACCCAGTACTTC
CASSTPGGRQETQYF
>-|TRBV11-2|TRBD1|TRBJ1-6
TGTGCCAGCAGGGCACAGGGGAAGAATTCACCCCTCCACTTT
CASRAQGKNSPLHF
>-|TRBV19|TRBD1|TRBJ2-7
TGTGCCAGTAGTATAGATGGGACAGGAGCCTACGAGCAGTACTTC
CASSIDGTGAYEQYF
>-|TRBV5-4|TRBD1|TRBJ2-5
TGTGCCAGCAGCACCGGACAGGGAGAGACCCAGTACTTC
CASSTGQGETQYF
>-|TRBV6-5|-|TRBJ2-4
TGTGCCAGCAGCGTTGCTGGGGGGGGGCAAAACATTCAGTACTTC
CASSVAGGGQNIQYF
>-|TRBV18|-|TRBJ1-1
TGTGCCAGCTCACCAAGCGAGGGAATAAGGATACGGGCTTTCTTT
CASSPSEGIRIRAFF
>once|TRBV5-4|-|TRBJ2-7
TGTGCCAGCAGCTTGGATCGGGTGAGCTCCTACGAGCAGTACTTC
CASSLDRVSSYEQYF
>-|TRBV7-9|TRBD2|TRBJ2-5
TGTGCCAGCAGCTTACTAGCGGGAGTGGAGCGAGAGACCCAGTACTTC
CASSLLAGVERETQYF
>-|TRBV5-6|TRBD2|TRBJ2-5
TGTGCCAGCAGCCTCGGGACTAGCCAAGAGACCCAGTACTTC
CASSLGTSQETQYF
>-|TRBV5-4|-|TRBJ2-1
TGTGCCAGCAGCCCGGGACTCCCCCGGGGGAATGAGCAGTTCTTC
CASSPGLPRGNEQFF
>-|TRBV5-8|-|TRBJ2-4
TGTGCCAGCAGCCCCATGGGGGCCAAAAACATTCAGTACTTC
CASSPMGAKNIQYF
>-|TRBV2|-|TRBJ1-6
TGTGCCAGCAGTGAATTTCAGGATGGGTATAATTCACCCCTCCACTTT
CASSEFQDGYNSPLHF
>-|TRBV7-8|-|TRBJ2-1
TGTGCCAGCAGCCCCGAATTGGGAGAGCAGTTCTTC
CASSPELGEQFF
>-|TRBV9|-|TRBJ2-2
TGTGCCAGCAGCCCACGAACGAACACCGGGGAGCTGTTTTTT
CASSPRTNTGELFF
>-|TRBV6-1|TRBD2|TRBJ2-3
TGTGCCAGCCTAGGACTAGCGCTAGATACGCAGTATTTT
CASLGLALDTQYF
>-|TRBV10-3|-|TRBJ1-1
TGTGCCATCAGAGAAGGGGGGAACACTGAAGCTTTCTTT
CAIREGGNTEAFF
>once|TRBV5-1|-|TRBJ2-1
TGCGCCAGCAGCTTGGAGCAGGGTGATGAGCAGTTCTTC
CASSLEQGDEQFF
>-|TRBV5-1|-|TRBJ1-6
TGCGCCAGCGGGACGGATGATAATTCACCCCTCCACTTT
CASGTDDNSPLHF
>-|TRBV11-2|-|TRBJ1-5
TGTGCCAGCAGCTTAGTGCTTAACTCGGCCCAGCATTTT
CASSLVLNSAQHF
>-|TRBV4-1|TRBD1|TRBJ1-2
TGCGCCAGCAGCCGGTACAGGGGAGCCTATGGCTACACCTTC
CASSRYRGAYGYTF
>-|TRBV7-2|-|TRBJ2-1
TGTGCCAGCAGCTCCGGGCCCGCATATGAGCAGTTCTTC
CASSSGPAYEQFF
>-|TRBV15|-|TRBJ1-2
TGTGCCACCAGCAGAGATTCCCAACTCTACACCTTC
CATSRDSQLYTF
>-|TRBV7-9|TRBD2|TRBJ2-1
TGTGCCAGCAGCTTAGTTCGACTAGCGTCCTCCTACAATGAGCAGTTCTTC
CASSLVRLASSYNEQFF
>-|TRBV28|-|TRBJ2-5
TGTGCCAGCAGAACTCGACTAGAAGAGACCCAGTACTTC
CASRTRLEETQYF
>-|TRBV28|-|TRBJ2-7
TGTGCCAGCAGTTTGGGCAGATCGCAAAACTTC
CASSLGRSQNF